These 11 T cell receptor beta chains were sequenced from one sample in a study of CD8 T cells in ankylosing spondylitis. TCRdb re-called the 5' RACE reads through MiXCR, storing one row per CDR3 protein. The profile shows under 300,000 distinct CDR3 sequences, roughly a tenth of them singletons. The sample comprised blood, either unsorted or a sorted T cell fraction (not recorded which). These receptors were taken from a male donor with ankylosing spondylitis or in good health (not recorded which).

This clonotype was counted at least ten times. The V and J genes are TRBV5-1 and TRBJ2-1; D perhaps matches TRBD1 (5 bases). Germline CDR1 SGHRS, CDR2 YFSETQ. There are 15 residues in the CDR3. Trimming removed 0 bases at V and 5 bases at J, with 12 bases between. The chain's CDR3 is CASSLEGRGHNEQFF. In DNA, the CDR3 is TGCGCCAGCAGCTTGGAGGGTAGGGGTCACAATGAGCAGTTCTTC.

The CDR3 coding sequence is TGTGCCAGCAGCTTACCGGTTGAGCATGAAAAACTGTTTTTT. Its protein product is CASSLPVEHEKLFF. This chain uses TRBV7-9 with TRBJ1-4; D gene uncertain. Germline loops: CDR1 SEHNR, CDR2 FQNEAQ (reference sequence). V shed 2 bases and J shed 6 bases, with 10 bases lying between them. The CDR3 is made up of 14 amino acids.

This clonotype was seen just once. This may be a read error: a much more frequent sequence differs by one nucleotide. J is TRBJ1-2 and V is TRBV20-1; D gene ambiguous. Germline V gene sequence: CDR1 DFQATT, CDR2 SNEGSKA (reference sequence). The CDR3 runs 15 residues. V lost 0 bases to trimming and J lost 4 bases, with 15 bases between them. The CDR3 coding sequence is TGCAGTGCTAGAGATGCCGAGGTGACTCTCTATGGCTACACCTTC. Its translation is CSARDAEVTLYGYTF.

The chain uses TRBV20-1 and TRBJ1-1, with D unresolved. Germline V lookup: CDR1 DFQATT, CDR2 SNEGSKA (reference sequence). The CDR3 loop spans 12 amino acids. Trimming stripped 6 bases from V and 0 bases from J, with 8 bases between. The CDR3 coding sequence is TGCAGTGCCCAAGACATGAACACTGAAGCTTTCTTT. This translates into CSAQDMNTEAFF.

This clonotype was picked up many times. V gene TRBV29-1 combines with J gene TRBJ2-7; D call uncertain. Germline V gives CDR1 SQVTM, CDR2 ANQGSEA. The CDR3 covers 12 residues. Trimming pared 4 bases from V and 1 base from J, leaving 8 bases between. The CDR3 nucleotides read TGCAGCGTTGGACTGGGATCCTACGAGCAGTACTTC. It is translated as CSVGLGSYEQYF.

This clonotype was seen ten or more times. This chain uses TRBV20-1 with TRBJ2-5; the D is unclear. Germline CDR1 and CDR2: DFQATT and SNEGSKA (reference sequence). The CDR3 consists of 11 residues. Trimming removed 3 bases at V and 3 bases at J, with 5 bases between. The CDR3 region has the DNA TGCAGTGCTAGCGGTGAAGAGACCCAGTACTTC. Residues: CSASGEETQYF.

This clonotype was seen a handful of times. This chain connects TRBV7-2 to TRBJ2-2, with D possibly matching TRBD2 (5 bases). The CDR3 is made up of 14 amino acids. From germline, CDR1 is SGHTA and CDR2 FQGNSA. The V end was cut by 5 bases, the J end by 6 bases, with 13 bases between. This chain's CDR3 is CASSPERVAGELFF. DNA of the CDR3: TGTGCCAGCAGCCCGGAGAGGGTAGCCGGGGAGCTGTTTTTT.

There are many counts of this clonotype. The V call is TRBV5-1, the J call TRBJ2-7, with D possibly being TRBD1 (6 bases). The germline CDR1 and CDR2 sequences are SGHRS and YFSETQ. This CDR3 contains 15 residues. V lost 4 bases and J lost 6, with 20 bases in between. The CDR3 coding sequence is TGCGCCAGCAGCCTTACCCTCAGGGGATCTGGCGAGCAGTACTTC. This gives the protein CASSLTLRGSGEQYF.

This clonotype was picked up many times. The rearrangement links TRBV20-1 to TRBJ2-7; D remains unclear. The germline V and J ends were trimmed by 5 bases and 6 bases, with 17 bases remaining between them. The V gene's germline CDR1 is DFQATT and CDR2 SNEGSKA (reference sequence). The CDR3 sequence is 13 residues long. The CDR3 sequence: CSAYWFRTAEQYF. CDR3 nucleotide sequence: TGCAGTGCTTATTGGTTCCGGACCGCCGAGCAGTACTTC.

This clonotype was seen at least ten times. The chain links TRBV5-1 to TRBJ1-1; D perhaps matches TRBD1 (5 bases). This CDR3 comprises 14 residues. V lost 5 bases and J lost 3, with 14 bases in between. CDR1 and CDR2 (germline): SGHRS, YFSETQ. Here the CDR3 DNA reads TGCGCCAGCAGTTCAGGGTTGAGGGACACTGAAGCTTTCTTT. Translated, it gives CASSSGLRDTEAFF.

This clonotype was detected ten times or more. The rearrangement joins TRBV28 to TRBJ2-5; D remains ambiguous. CDR1 and CDR2 (germline): MDHEN, SYDVKM. V lost 1 base and J 2 bases, leaving 8 bases between the germline ends. CDR3 length equals 14 residues. The CDR3 DNA reads TGTGCCAGCAGTTTATTTTGGGATCAAGAGACCCAGTACTTC. Translation gives CASSLFWDQETQYF. The full variable domain, in which reference TRBV28 and TRBJ2-5 provide the parts outside the CDR3, is DVKVTQSSRYLVKRTGEKVFLECVQDMDHENMFWYRQDPGLGLRLIYFSYDVKMKEKGDIPEGYSVSREKKERFSLILESASTNQTSMYLCASSLFWDQETQYFGPGTRLLVL.